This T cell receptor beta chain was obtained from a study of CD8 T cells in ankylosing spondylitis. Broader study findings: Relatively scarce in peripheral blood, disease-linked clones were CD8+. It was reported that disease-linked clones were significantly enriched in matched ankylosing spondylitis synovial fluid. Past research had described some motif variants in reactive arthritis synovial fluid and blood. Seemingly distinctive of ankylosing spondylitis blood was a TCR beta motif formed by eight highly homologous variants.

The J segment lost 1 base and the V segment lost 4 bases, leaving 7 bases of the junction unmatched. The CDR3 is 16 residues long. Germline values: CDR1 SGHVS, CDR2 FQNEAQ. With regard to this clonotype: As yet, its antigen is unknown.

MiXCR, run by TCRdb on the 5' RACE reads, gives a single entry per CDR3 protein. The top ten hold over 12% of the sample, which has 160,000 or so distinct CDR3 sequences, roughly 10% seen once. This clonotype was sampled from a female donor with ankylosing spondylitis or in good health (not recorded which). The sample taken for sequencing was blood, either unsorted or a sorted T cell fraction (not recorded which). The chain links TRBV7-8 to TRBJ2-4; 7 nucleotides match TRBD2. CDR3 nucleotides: TGTGCCAGCAGCTCCCTTAGCGGGTCCGCCAAAAACATTCAGTACTTC. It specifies CASSSLSGSAKNIQYF.